One and the same sample provided the 21 T cell receptor beta chains below, sequenced in a study of OX40 agonist ivuxolimab in advanced cancers. The repertoire was sequenced with immunoSEQ multiplex PCR; TCRdb's copy has only in-frame clones and lacks some. Here the sample spans about 100,000 clones, about 91% being singletons. The sample here was CD4+ or CD8+ T cells sorted from blood, taken in a trial of the OX40 agonist ivuxolimab. The receptors originated from an adult with an advanced solid tumor such as melanoma, head and neck, liver or kidney cancer.

This sequence joins TRBV18 and TRBJ1-2; D perhaps matches TRBD1 (6 bases). Trimming cost V 6 bases and J 1 base, with 18 bases left between them. This CDR3 is built from 16 residues. The germline CDR1 and CDR2 sequences are KGHSH and LQKENI. CDR3 protein: CASSHGQTRINYGYTF. The CDR3 DNA is TGTGCCAGCTCTCACGGACAGACACGTATTAACTATGGCTACACCTTC.

This chain links TRBV6-6 with TRBJ1-5; D is uncertain. V lost 0 bases and J 6 bases, leaving 3 bases between the germline ends. Looked up from germline, CDR1 is MNHNY and CDR2 is SVGAGI (reference sequence). This CDR3 has 12 amino acids. The chain's CDR3 is CASSYSGQPQHF. CDR3 DNA sequence: TGTGCCAGCAGTTACTCCGGTCAGCCCCAGCATTTT.

The chain links TRBV5-1 to TRBJ1-2, with TRBD1 as a possible D gene (6 bases). Germline V gene lookup returns CDR1 SGHRS and CDR2 YFSETQ. V lost 0 bases, J lost 8 bases, and 17 bases lay in between. The CDR3 loop spans 15 amino acids. The CDR3 sequence is CASSLDARQAGGYTF. DNA of the CDR3: TGCGCCAGCAGCTTGGACGCCCGACAGGCGGGGGGCTACACCTTC.

Notes on this clone: At one end the junction does not follow the germline gene, possibly because of a read error. The chain couples TRBV4-2 to TRBJ2-7, with D possibly matching TRBD2 (5 bases). The CDR3 loop spans 13 amino acids. Per the germline V gene, CDR1 is LGHNA and CDR2 is YNFKEQ. In DNA, the CDR3 is TGTGCCAGCAGCCGGAATCCGGACTCCACCTTTTCCTTC. Translating it yields CASSRNPDSTFSF.

The chain joins TRBV30 to TRBJ2-7, with 7 bases lining up with TRBD2. V gave up 1 base and J gave up 0 bases; unmatched junction bases: 9. The CDR3 is 16 residues long. Germline V gene sequence: CDR1 GTSNPN, CDR2 SVGIG (reference sequence). CDR3 nucleotides: TGTGCCTGGAGTGCACCCACTAGCGCCCGCTCCTACGAGCAGTACTTC. Its translation: CAWSAPTSARSYEQYF.

V is TRBV11-2 and J is TRBJ2-1, with D tentatively TRBD1 (7 bases). This CDR3 spans 15 amino acids. V was pared by 5 bases and J by 2 bases, with 13 bases between. CDR1 is SGHAT, CDR2 FQNNGV, per germline. The chain's CDR3 is CASSDQGGAYNEQFF. CDR3 nucleotides: TGTGCCAGCAGCGATCAGGGGGGCGCCTACAATGAGCAGTTCTTC.

J is TRBJ2-5 and V is TRBV29-1; possible D gene TRBD1, 6 bases. Germline assignment: CDR1 SQVTM and CDR2 ANQGSEA. Between the trimmed V and J ends, which lost 3 bases and 5 bases, there was a span of 13 bases. CDR3 size: 13 residues. The CDR3: CSVDTGKGETQYF. As DNA, the CDR3 is TGCAGCGTTGATACAGGGAAGGGCGAGACCCAGTACTTC. Using reference TRBV29-1 and TRBJ2-5 for the parts outside the CDR3, the full variable domain is SAVISQKPSRDICQRGTSLTIQCQVDSQVTMMFWYRQQPGQSLTLIATANQGSEATYESGFVIDKFPISRPNLTFSTLTVSNMSPEDSSIYLCSVDTGKGETQYFGPGTRLLVL.

The chain recombines TRBV10-3 with TRBJ2-2, with TRBD1 identical over 10 bases. This CDR3 spans 14 amino acids. Unmatched junction bases numbered 5, after V lost 7 bases and J lost 6 bases. Germline V gene sequence: CDR1 ENHRY, CDR2 SYGVKD. This chain's CDR3 is CAITGTGDSGELFF. The CDR3 coding sequence is TGTGCCATCACCGGGACAGGGGACTCCGGGGAGCTGTTTTTT.

The V and J genes are TRBV30 and TRBJ1-1, with 7 bases fitting TRBD1. The CDR3 is made up of 13 amino acids. With V trimmed by 5 bases and J by 1 base, 4 bases remained unmatched. CDR1 and CDR2 from the germline V gene are GTSNPN and SVGIG (reference sequence). Here the CDR3 reads CAWADRANTEAFF. CDR3 in DNA: TGTGCCTGGGCCGACAGGGCGAACACTGAAGCTTTCTTT.

This chain connects TRBV30 to TRBJ2-1, with TRBD2 identical over 8 bases. CDR1 GTSNPN and CDR2 SVGIG come from the germline V gene (reference sequence). The CDR3 has 13 amino acids. The J segment lost 11 bases and the V segment lost 8 bases, leaving 14 bases of the junction unmatched. The CDR3 DNA follows: TGTGCCGGAGGCCAGCGGGAGCCCATCAAGCAGTTCTTC. Residues: CAGGQREPIKQFF.

This chain uses TRBV5-4 with TRBJ1-2; 8 nucleotides agree with TRBD1. CDR1 is SGHNT, CDR2 YYREEE, per germline (reference sequence). This CDR3 region has 15 residues. The trim removed 6 bases at V and 8 bases at J, leaving 15 bases unmatched. CDR3 loop: CASTSLIGTGGGYTF. The CDR3 coding sequence is TGTGCCAGCACCTCACTCATAGGGACAGGCGGAGGCTACACCTTC.

This clone was observed a single time. This chain joins TRBV28 and TRBJ2-2; weak D call: TRBD2 (6 bases). This CDR3 is built from 18 residues. V lost 5 bases and J lost 1, with 20 bases in between. Germline lookup yields CDR1 MDHEN and CDR2 SYDVKM. CDR3 amino acids: CASSDGGRKDWNTGELFF. For the CDR3, the DNA is TGTGCCAGCAGTGATGGGGGGAGAAAGGACTGGAACACCGGGGAGCTGTTTTTT.

The CDR3 region has the DNA TGTGCCAGCAGTACGCGACAATATAATTCACCCCTCCACTTT. Amino acids: CASSTRQYNSPLHF. This rearrangement joins TRBV25-1 to TRBJ1-6; no definite D call. The CDR3 is made up of 14 amino acids. The germline gives CDR1 MGHDK, CDR2 SYGVNS. V lost 5 bases and J lost 4, with 9 bases in between. The whole variable domain, remainder taken from reference TRBV25-1 and TRBJ1-6, is EADIYQTPRYLVIGTGKKITLECSQTMGHDKMYWYQQDPGMELHLIHYSYGVNSTEKGDLSSESTVSRIRTEHFPLTLESARPSHTSQYLCASSTRQYNSPLHFGNGTRLTVT.

The chain carries TRBV6-5 and TRBJ1-4; no firm D call. V lost 6 bases and J 8 bases, leaving 10 bases between the germline ends. The CDR3 is 12 amino acids. CDR1 is MNHEY, CDR2 SVGAGI, per germline. DNA for the CDR3: TGTGCCAGCAGCCGCTCGGGGGAAAAACTGTTTTTT. Encoded protein: CASSRSGEKLFF.

This chain connects TRBV7-2 to TRBJ1-1; TRBD1 matches at 7 bases. The CDR3 runs 16 residues. Trimming cost V 3 bases and J 0 bases; bases outside gene matches: 7. Germline CDR1 SGHTA, CDR2 FQGNSA. In DNA form, the CDR3 reads TGTGCCAGCAGCTTCGACAGGGCTGGAGTGAACACTGAAGCTTTCTTT. It yields the protein CASSFDRAGVNTEAFF.

DNA for the CDR3: TGTGCCTGGACCGGGGACAGGGTCATTTATGGCTACACCTTC. It translates to CAWTGDRVIYGYTF. The chain carries TRBV30 and TRBJ1-2; the match to TRBD1 covers 9 bases. V lost 4 bases, J lost 5 bases, and 8 bases stayed unmatched. The CDR3 is 14 residues long. CDR1 and CDR2 (germline): GTSNPN, SVGIG (reference sequence).

The V and J genes are TRBV5-8 and TRBJ1-5; D is undetermined. The V gene's germline CDR1 is SGHTS and CDR2 YDEGEE. The CDR3 is made up of 15 amino acids. V dropped 0 bases and J dropped 6 bases, with 13 bases sitting between them. Written as DNA, the CDR3 is TGTGCCAGCAGCTTGGCTTCCCGGGCAGGTCAGCCCCAGCATTTT. Residues: CASSLASRAGQPQHF. Using reference TRBV5-8 and TRBJ1-5 for the parts outside the CDR3, the full variable domain is EAGVTQSPTHLIKTRGQQATLRCSPISGHTSVYWYQQALGLGLQFLLWYDEGEERNRGNFPPRFSGRQFPNYSSELNVNALELEDSALYLCASSLASRAGQPQHFGDGTRLSIL.

The chain carries TRBV5-1 and TRBJ2-5; TRBD2 agrees at 7 bases. The CDR3 sequence is 15 residues long. Per the germline V gene, CDR1 is SGHRS and CDR2 is YFSETQ. J was trimmed by 4 bases and V by 0 bases; bases with no gene match: 6. CDR3 coding DNA: TGCGCCAGCAGCTTGGTTGCAGCGGGACTAGAGACCCAGTACTTC. This sequence encodes CASSLVAAGLETQYF. The variable domain in full, completed from reference TRBV5-1 and TRBJ2-5, reads KAGVTQTPRYLIKTRGQQVTLSCSPISGHRSVSWYQQTPGQGLQFLFEYFSETQRNKGNFPGRFSGRQFSNSRSEMNVSTLELGDSALYLCASSLVAAGLETQYFGPGTRLLVL.

J is TRBJ2-3 and V is TRBV5-1; D is possibly TRBD1 (5 bases). The CDR3 is 15 amino acids. The germline CDR1 and CDR2 sequences are SGHRS and YFSETQ. The V end was cut by 0 bases, the J end by 1 base, with 9 bases between. The CDR3 nucleotides read TGCGCCAGCAGCTTGGGACAGTTTCGCACAGATACGCAGTATTTT. It is translated as CASSLGQFRTDTQYF.

The chain combines TRBV11-2 with TRBJ2-2; TRBD1 agrees at 8 bases. V dropped 0 bases and J dropped 6; count of bases not matched to a gene: 6. Germline V CDR1 and CDR2: SGHAT, FQNNGV. The CDR3 sequence is 16 residues long. The CDR3 loop is CASSLDQGAKAGELFF. Here the CDR3 DNA reads TGTGCCAGCAGCTTAGATCAGGGGGCAAAGGCCGGGGAGCTGTTTTTT.

This chain joins TRBV7-2 and TRBJ2-1; the D gene is possibly TRBD1 (6 bases). CDR3 size: 13 residues. V was shortened by 3 bases and J by 10 bases, with 13 bases between the two germline ends. Germline loops: CDR1 SGHTA, CDR2 FQGNSA. DNA of the CDR3: TGTGCCAGCAGCTTCGCAGGGGTCGGCGAGCAGTTCTTC. Its protein product is CASSFAGVGEQFF.